There are many counts of the clone carrying this T cell receptor beta chain. What it binds is unknown. This entry is derived from a study of identical twins. Study-wide results and limits: Shared out-of-frame alpha sequences (those common to twins) showed excess low generation probability. Fewer insertions marked abundant cord blood beta clonotypes; young adult naive trended weakly, memory not at all.

In TCRdb, the 5' RACE reads were re-called with MiXCR into one record per CDR3 protein. The table lists some 590,000 distinct CDR3 sequences, around 9.6% of them singletons. Germline values: CDR1 SGHAT, CDR2 FQDESV (reference sequence). The CDR3 is made up of 15 amino acids. J was trimmed by 2 bases and V by 6 bases; bases with no gene match: 10. These sequences were also reported in another study, on yellow fever vaccine responses in identical twins.

Sequenced: PBMCs. The clonotype comes from a woman aged 18 to 35 in good health. The gene calls are TRBV11-1 and TRBJ2-7; TRBD1 matches at 7 bases. As DNA, the CDR3 is TGTGCCAGCAGTCGAACCGGGACAGCAACCTACGAGCAGTACTTC. This sequence encodes CASSRTGTATYEQYF. Drawing the rest from reference TRBV11-1 and TRBJ2-7, the complete variable domain is EAEVAQSPRYKITEKSQAVAFWCDPISGHATLYWYRQILGQGPELLVQFQDESVVDDSQLPKDRFSAERLKGVDSTLKIQPAELGDSAMYLCASSRTGTATYEQYFGPGTRLTVT.